Below are 4 T cell receptor beta chains sequenced from a single sample in a study of beta chain features in type 1 diabetes. Findings and caveats of the study: All four CD4+ subsets of Type 1 diabetes patients contained TCRB CDR3s that were moderately but significantly shorter.

No antigen has been assigned to these receptors. Expressed TCRB transcripts were sequenced, since all the RNA that had been isolated was reverse transcribed. The repertoire was sequenced with immunoSEQ multiplex PCR; TCRdb's copy has only in-frame clones and lacks some. This sample has some 190,000 clones, with 6% to 9% found just once. Material for sequencing was central memory CD4+ T cells from blood. These receptors all come from a man younger than 35 with type 1 diabetes.

The gene calls are TRBV11-2 and TRBJ2-7; D is possibly TRBD2 (6 bases). From germline, CDR1 is SGHAT and CDR2 FQNNGV. The CDR3 runs to 13 residues. V lost 3 bases and J lost 3, with 9 bases in between. Here the CDR3 reads CASSFSEGYEQYF. CDR3 coding DNA: TGTGCCAGCAGCTTCTCGGAGGGCTACGAGCAGTACTTC.

This clone showed up just a few times. This chain joins TRBV7-2 and TRBJ1-1; D not certain. V dropped 6 bases and J dropped 4 bases, with 15 bases sitting between them. The CDR3 is 14 amino acids. Germline CDR1 SGHTA, CDR2 FQGNSA. The CDR3 DNA sequence: TGTGCCAGCAGACCGACGCGGGCGGGCACTGAAGCTTTCTTT. Protein sequence: CASRPTRAGTEAFF.

This clone was found a few times. The rearrangement joins TRBV4-3 to TRBJ2-1; weak D call: TRBD2 (6 bases). Germline-derived CDR1 and CDR2 are LGHNA and YSLEER. V was shortened by 3 bases and J by 8 bases, with 26 bases between the two germline ends. This CDR3 has 18 amino acids. The DNA of the CDR3 is TGCGCCAGCAGCCATGAAGTCAAGCGGGCGGGTAAGGACGATGAGCAGTTCTTC. It specifies CASSHEVKRAGKDDEQFF.

The chain links TRBV25-1 to TRBJ2-3; D not resolved. Germline loops: CDR1 MGHDK, CDR2 SYGVNS. Trimming removed 7 bases at V and 1 base at J, with 9 bases between. The CDR3 is 13 residues long. The DNA for the CDR3 is TGTGCCAGCACCATGCAGGGCACAGATACGCAGTATTTT. Translation gives CASTMQGTDTQYF.